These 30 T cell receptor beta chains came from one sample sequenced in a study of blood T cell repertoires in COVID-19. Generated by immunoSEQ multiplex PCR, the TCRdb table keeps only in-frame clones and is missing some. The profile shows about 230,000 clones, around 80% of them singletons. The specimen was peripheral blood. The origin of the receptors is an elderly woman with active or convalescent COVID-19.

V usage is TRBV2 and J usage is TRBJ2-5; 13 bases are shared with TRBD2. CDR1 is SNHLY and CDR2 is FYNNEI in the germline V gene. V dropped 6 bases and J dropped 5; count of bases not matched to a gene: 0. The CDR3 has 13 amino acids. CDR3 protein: CASRGLAGETQYF. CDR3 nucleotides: TGTGCCAGCAGGGGACTAGCGGGGGAGACCCAGTACTTC.

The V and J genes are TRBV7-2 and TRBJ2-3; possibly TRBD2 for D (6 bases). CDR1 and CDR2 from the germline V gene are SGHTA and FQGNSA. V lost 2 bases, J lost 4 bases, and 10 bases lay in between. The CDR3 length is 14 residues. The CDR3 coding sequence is TGTGCCAGCAGCTTAACCACGGGAGCAGATACGCAGTATTTT. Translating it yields CASSLTTGADTQYF.

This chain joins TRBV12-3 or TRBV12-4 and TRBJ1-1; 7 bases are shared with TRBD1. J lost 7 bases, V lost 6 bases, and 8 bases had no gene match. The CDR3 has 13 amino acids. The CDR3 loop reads CASSRTGAGEAFF. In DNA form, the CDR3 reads TGTGCCAGCAGCCGAACAGGGGCTGGTGAAGCTTTCTTT.

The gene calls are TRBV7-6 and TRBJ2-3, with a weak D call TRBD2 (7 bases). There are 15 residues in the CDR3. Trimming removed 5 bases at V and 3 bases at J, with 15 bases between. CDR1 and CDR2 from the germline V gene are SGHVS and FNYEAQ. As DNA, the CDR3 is TGTGCCAGCAGCGTAGGGGGGGGCCCGACAGATACGCAGTATTTT. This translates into CASSVGGGPTDTQYF.

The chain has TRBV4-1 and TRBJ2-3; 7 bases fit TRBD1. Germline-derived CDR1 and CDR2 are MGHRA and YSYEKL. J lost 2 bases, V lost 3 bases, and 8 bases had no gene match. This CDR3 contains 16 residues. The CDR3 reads CASSHAPGQHTDTQYF. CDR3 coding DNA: TGCGCCAGCAGCCATGCCCCGGGACAGCACACAGATACGCAGTATTTT.

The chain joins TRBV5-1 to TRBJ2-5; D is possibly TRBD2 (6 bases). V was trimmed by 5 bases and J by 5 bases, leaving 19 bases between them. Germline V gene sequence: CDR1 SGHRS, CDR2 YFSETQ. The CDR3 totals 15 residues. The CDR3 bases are TGCGCCAGCAGGCCGCTTACTAGCTCCGGGGAGACCCAGTACTTC. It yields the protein CASRPLTSSGETQYF.

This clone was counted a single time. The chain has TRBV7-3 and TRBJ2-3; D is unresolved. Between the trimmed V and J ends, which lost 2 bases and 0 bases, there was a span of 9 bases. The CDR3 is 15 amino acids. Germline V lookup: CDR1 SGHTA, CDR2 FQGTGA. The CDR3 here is CASSLQATSTDTQYF. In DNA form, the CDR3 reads TGTGCCAGCAGCTTACAGGCAACTAGCACAGATACGCAGTATTTT.

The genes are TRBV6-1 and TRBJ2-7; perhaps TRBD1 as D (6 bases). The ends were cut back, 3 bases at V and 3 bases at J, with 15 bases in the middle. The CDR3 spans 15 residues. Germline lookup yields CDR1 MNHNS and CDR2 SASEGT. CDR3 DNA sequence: TGTGCCAGCAGTGAGGGGGCAGGGGTGCTCTACGAGCAGTACTTC. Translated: CASSEGAGVLYEQYF.

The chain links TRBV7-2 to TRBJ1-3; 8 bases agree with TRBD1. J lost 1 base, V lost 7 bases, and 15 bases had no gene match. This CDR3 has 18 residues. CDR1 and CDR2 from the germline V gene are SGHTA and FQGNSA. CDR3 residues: CASTPRSQGARSGNTIYF. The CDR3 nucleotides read TGTGCCAGCACCCCACGTTCGCAGGGGGCAAGATCTGGAAACACCATATATTTT.

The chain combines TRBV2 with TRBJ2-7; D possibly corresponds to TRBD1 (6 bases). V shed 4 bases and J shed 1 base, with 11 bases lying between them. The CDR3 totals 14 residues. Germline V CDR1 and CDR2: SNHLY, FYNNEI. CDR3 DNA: TGTGCCAGCAGTGTAGGGGGACAATCCTACGAGCAGTACTTC. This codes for CASSVGGQSYEQYF.

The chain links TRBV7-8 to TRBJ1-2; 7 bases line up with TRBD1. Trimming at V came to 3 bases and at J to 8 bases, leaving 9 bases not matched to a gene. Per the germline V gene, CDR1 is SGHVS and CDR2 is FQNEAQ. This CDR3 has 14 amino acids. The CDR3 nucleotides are TGTGCCAGCAGCTTCACGGACAGGATGGGCGGCTACACCTTC. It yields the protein CASSFTDRMGGYTF.

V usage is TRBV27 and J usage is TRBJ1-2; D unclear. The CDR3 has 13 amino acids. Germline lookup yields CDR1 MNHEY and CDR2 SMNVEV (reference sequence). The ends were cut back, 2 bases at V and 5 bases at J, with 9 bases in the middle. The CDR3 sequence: CASSLRGLYGYTF. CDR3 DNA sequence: TGTGCCAGCAGTTTAAGAGGTCTATATGGCTACACCTTC.

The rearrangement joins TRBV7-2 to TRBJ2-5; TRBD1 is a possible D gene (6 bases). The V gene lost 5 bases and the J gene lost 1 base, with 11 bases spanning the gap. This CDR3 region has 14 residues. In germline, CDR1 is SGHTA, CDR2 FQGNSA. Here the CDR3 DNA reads TGTGCCAGCAGCACCCGGACAGTCCAAGAGACCCAGTACTTC. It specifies CASSTRTVQETQYF.

CDR3 bases: TGTGCCAGCAGCCAAGATAGAGGAGCGGGGGGGGAGACCCAGTACTTC. This sequence encodes CASSQDRGAGGETQYF. The chain joins TRBV3-1 (or the pseudogene TRBV3-2) to TRBJ2-5, with TRBD2 matching over 10 bases. V lost 0 bases and J lost 5; bases outside the gene matches: 6. CDR3 length: 16 residues. Germline CDR1 is LGHDT and CDR2 is YNNKEL (reference sequence).

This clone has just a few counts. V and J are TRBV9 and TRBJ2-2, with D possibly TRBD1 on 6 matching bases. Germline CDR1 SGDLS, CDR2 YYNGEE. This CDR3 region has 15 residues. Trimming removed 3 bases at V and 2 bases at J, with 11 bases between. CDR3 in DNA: TGTGCCAGCAGCGCATCGGGACATAACACCGGGGAGCTGTTTTTT. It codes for CASSASGHNTGELFF. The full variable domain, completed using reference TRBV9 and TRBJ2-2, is DSGVTQTPKHLITATGQRVTLRCSPRSGDLSVYWYQQSLDQGLQFLIQYYNGEERAKGNILERFSAQQFPDLHSELNLSSLELGDSALYFCASSASGHNTGELFFGEGSRLTVL.

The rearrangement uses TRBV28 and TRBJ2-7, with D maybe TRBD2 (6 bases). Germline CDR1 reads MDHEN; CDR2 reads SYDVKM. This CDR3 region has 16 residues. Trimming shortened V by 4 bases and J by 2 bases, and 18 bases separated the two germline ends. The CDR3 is CASSSSGTGRTYEQYF. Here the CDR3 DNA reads TGTGCCAGCAGTTCCTCCGGGACTGGGAGAACCTACGAGCAGTACTTC.

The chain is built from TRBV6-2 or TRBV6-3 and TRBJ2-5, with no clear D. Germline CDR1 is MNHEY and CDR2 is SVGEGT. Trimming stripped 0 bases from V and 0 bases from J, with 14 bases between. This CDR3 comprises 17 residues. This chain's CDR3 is CASSYSPLQRYQETQYF. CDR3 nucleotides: TGTGCCAGCAGTTACTCGCCCCTTCAGAGGTACCAAGAGACCCAGTACTTC.

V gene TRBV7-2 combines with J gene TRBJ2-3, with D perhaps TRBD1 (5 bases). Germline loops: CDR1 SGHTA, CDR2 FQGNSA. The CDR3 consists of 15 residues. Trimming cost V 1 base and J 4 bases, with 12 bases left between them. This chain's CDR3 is CASSLGVGAADTQYF. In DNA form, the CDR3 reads TGTGCCAGCAGCTTAGGGGTAGGGGCGGCAGATACGCAGTATTTT.

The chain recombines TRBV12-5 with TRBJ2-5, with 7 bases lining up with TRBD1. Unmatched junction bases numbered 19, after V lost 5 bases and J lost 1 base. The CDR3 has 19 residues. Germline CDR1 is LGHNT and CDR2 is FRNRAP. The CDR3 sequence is CASGTFGGRGLLTQETQYF. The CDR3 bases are TGTGCTAGTGGTACCTTTGGGGGAAGGGGGCTGCTTACCCAAGAGACCCAGTACTTC.

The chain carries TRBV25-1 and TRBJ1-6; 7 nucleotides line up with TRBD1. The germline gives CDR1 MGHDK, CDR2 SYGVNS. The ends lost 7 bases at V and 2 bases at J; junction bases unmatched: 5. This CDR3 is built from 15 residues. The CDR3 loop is CASNRGDPYNSPLHF. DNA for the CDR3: TGTGCCAGCAACAGGGGTGACCCCTATAATTCACCCCTCCACTTT.

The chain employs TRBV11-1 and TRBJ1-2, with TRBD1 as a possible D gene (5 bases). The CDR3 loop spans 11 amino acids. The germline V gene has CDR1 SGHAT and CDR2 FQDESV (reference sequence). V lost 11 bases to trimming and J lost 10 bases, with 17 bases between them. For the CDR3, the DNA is TGTGCCGTTGGGCAGGGTATCCCCTACACCTTC. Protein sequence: CAVGQGIPYTF.

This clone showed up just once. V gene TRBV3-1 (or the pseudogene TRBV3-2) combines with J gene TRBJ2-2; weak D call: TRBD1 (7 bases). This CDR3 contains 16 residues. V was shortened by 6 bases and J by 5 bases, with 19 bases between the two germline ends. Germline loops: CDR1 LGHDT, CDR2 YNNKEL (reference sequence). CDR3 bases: TGTGCCAGCAGTCAATGGAGCAGGGGGGAGACCGGGGAGCTGTTTTTT. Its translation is CASSQWSRGETGELFF.

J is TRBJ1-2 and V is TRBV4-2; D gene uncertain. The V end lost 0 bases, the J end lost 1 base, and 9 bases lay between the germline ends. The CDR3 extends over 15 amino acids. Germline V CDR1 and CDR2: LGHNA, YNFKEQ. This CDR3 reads CASSQERLNNYGYTF. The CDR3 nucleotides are TGTGCCAGCAGCCAAGAGCGGCTTAATAACTATGGCTACACCTTC.

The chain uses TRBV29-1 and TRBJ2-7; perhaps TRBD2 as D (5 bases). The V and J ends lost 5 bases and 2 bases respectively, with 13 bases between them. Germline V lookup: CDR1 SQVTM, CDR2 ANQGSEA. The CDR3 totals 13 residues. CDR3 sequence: CSVSKAVTYEQYF. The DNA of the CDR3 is TGCAGCGTTTCGAAAGCGGTAACCTACGAGCAGTACTTC.

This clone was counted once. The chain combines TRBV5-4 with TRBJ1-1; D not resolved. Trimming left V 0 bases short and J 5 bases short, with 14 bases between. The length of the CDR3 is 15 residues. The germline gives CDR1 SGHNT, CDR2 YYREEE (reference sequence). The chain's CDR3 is CASSLVSTAGTEAFF. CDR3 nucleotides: TGTGCCAGCAGCTTGGTTAGTACCGCGGGAACTGAAGCTTTCTTT.

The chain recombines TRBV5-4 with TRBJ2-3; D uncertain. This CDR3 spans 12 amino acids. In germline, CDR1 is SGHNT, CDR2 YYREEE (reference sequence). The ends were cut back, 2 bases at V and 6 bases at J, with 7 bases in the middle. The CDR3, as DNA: TGTGCCAGCAGCTTAAGAGCTGATACGCAGTATTTT. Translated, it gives CASSLRADTQYF.

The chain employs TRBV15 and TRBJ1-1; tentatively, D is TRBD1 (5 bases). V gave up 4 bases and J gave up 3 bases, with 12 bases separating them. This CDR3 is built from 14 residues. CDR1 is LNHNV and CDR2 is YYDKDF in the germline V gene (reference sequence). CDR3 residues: CATSTWGGDTEAFF. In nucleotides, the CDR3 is TGTGCCACCAGCACCTGGGGAGGGGACACTGAAGCTTTCTTT.

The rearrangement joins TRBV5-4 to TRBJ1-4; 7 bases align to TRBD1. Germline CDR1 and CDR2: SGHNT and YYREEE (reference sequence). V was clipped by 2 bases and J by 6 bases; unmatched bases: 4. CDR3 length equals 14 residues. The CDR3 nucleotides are TGTGCCAGCAGCTTACAGGGGATGGATGAAAAACTGTTTTTT. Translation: CASSLQGMDEKLFF.

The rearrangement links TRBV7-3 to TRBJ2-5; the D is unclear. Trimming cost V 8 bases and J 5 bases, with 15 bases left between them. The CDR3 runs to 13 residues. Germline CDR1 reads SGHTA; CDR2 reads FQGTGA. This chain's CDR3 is CASFANPGETQYF. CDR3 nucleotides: TGTGCCAGCTTTGCTAATCCCGGGGAGACCCAGTACTTC.

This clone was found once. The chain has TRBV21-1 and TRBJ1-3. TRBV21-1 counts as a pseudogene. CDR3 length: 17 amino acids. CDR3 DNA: TGTGCCAGCAGCGGAAAGGGGGGGCGCGTCTCTGGAAACACCATATATTTT. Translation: CASSGKGGRVSGNTIYF.